Here is one T cell receptor (beta chain) with its context. Its target is unknown. The source of the sample is a study of CD8+ T cells in alopecia areata. The study, taken as a whole, reports: Only one nonresponder was present, which leaves the link between baseline CD8+ expansion and response uncertain.

RNA was isolated and reverse transcribed to cDNA, the sequencing template. Clones were read by immunoSEQ multiplex PCR, and TCRdb kept only the in-frame ones, dropping some. The sample gives 150,000 to 200,000 clones, roughly 60% of which show up once; 0.85% to 1.3% is in the top ten. Per the germline V gene, CDR1 is SNHLY and CDR2 is FYNNEI. V trimming: 9 bases; J trimming: 3 bases; junction bases outside the gene matches: 7. The CDR3 is 15 residues long. Sample treatment: oral pan-JAK inhibitor, 5-10 mg twice daily. Lesional scalp punch biopsies and peripheral blood were collected from alopecia areata patients.

This chain connects TRBV2 to TRBJ2-2; 10 bases are shared with TRBD1. The source is a human donor with alopecia areata. Sequencing used CD4+ T cells sorted from blood, obtained at week 24, from a patient treated with tofacitinib. CDR3 nucleotide sequence: TGTGCCAGTGACCTAGGGACAGGGGACACCGGGGAGCTGTTTTTT. It translates to CASDLGTGDTGELFF.